Given below is one T cell receptor (beta chain) in context. The data belong to a study of blood T cell repertoires in COVID-19. Looking at the study overall: Sources were T cells, B-cell-depleted T cells, or PBMCs; the material itself was cDNA or gDNA.

This CDR3 has 16 amino acids. With 5 bases removed from V and 2 bases from J, the gap between germline ends came to 16 bases. CDR1 SGHAT and CDR2 FQNNGV come from the germline V gene. In the study's own analysis: Amplification of reference gene primers provided the estimated nucleated cell counts. TCRdb's copy holds only in-frame clones and misses some; the assay was immunoSEQ multiplex PCR. V, J and clone size reflect that table, while D and trimming were determined from the DNA. This sample carries approximately 150,000 clones, about 90% of them seen once, and the ten largest clones take roughly 10%.

The chain has TRBV11-2 and TRBJ2-4; D perhaps matches TRBD1 (6 bases). The sequence came from a man aged 60 to 75 with active or convalescent COVID-19. The material sequenced was peripheral blood. Here the CDR3 DNA reads TGTGCCAGCAGCAACTACAGGGCTAGGACCAAAAACATTCAGTACTTC. Its translation: CASSNYRARTKNIQYF.